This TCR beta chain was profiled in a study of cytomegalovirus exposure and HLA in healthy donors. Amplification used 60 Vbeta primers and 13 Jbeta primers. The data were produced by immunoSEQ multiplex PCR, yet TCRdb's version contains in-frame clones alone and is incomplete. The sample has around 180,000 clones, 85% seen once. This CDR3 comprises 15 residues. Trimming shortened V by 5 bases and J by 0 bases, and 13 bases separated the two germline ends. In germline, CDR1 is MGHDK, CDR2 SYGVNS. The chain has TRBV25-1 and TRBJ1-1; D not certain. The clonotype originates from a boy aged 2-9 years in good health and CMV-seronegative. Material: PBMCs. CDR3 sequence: CASSFSSFLNTEAFF. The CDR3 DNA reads TGTGCCAGCAGTTTTTCGTCGTTTTTGAACACTGAAGCTTTCTTT.